What follows are 5 T cell receptor beta chains derived from one specimen sequenced in a study of vaccination and CD4 T cells after COVID-19. TCRdb reprocessed the PCR reads with MiXCR, giving one entry per CDR3 protein. This sample has approximately 29,000 distinct CDR3 sequences, with roughly 50% found just once. Documented time point: late sampling 161 to 241 days after vaccination in a few convalescent patients. Sequences were derived from CD4+ T cells from blood, sampled about 7 months after SARS-CoV-2 vaccination. These receptors all stem from a human donor who had recovered from COVID-19.

This chain connects TRBV6-1 to TRBJ2-1, with D possibly called TRBD1 or TRBD2 (6 bases each). Between the trimmed V and J ends, which lost 5 bases and 3 bases, there was a span of 17 bases. The CDR3 spans 16 residues. The germline CDR1 and CDR2 sequences are MNHNS and SASEGT. The DNA for the CDR3 is TGTGCCAGCAGTACCTTAGGGGGGCTTGGCTACAATGAGCAGTTCTTC. This sequence encodes CASSTLGGLGYNEQFF.

The table lists this clonotype with a few counts. The chain links TRBV20-1 to TRBJ1-1; no clear D gene. Per germline, CDR1 DFQATT and CDR2 SNEGSKA (reference sequence). Deletions cut 3 bases from V and 1 base from J, with 3 bases between. The length of the CDR3 is 11 residues. The CDR3 is CSARENTEAFF. In DNA form, the CDR3 reads TGCAGTGCTAGGGAGAACACTGAAGCTTTCTTT.

The CDR3 nucleotides read TGTGCCAGCAGGGGTCAGGGTCGCGATTCGGAGACCCAGTACTTC. Translation: CASRGQGRDSETQYF. This chain uses TRBV6-1 with TRBJ2-5, with D possibly being TRBD1 (5 bases). V gave up 6 bases and J gave up 5 bases, with 19 bases separating them. This CDR3 comprises 15 residues. The germline gives CDR1 MNHNS, CDR2 SASEGT.

This chain uses TRBV6-4 with TRBJ2-1; D is perhaps TRBD1 (8 bases). CDR3 length: 15 residues. V was pared by 5 bases and J by 8 bases, with 19 bases between. CDR1 MRHNA and CDR2 SNTAGT come from the germline V gene. The DNA of the CDR3 is TGTGCCAGCAGTCTGACAGGGGAGGGGGGAGATGAGCAGTTCTTC. As protein: CASSLTGEGGDEQFF.

In this sample, this clonotype turned up a few times. This chain uses TRBV19 with TRBJ2-5, with 7 bases aligning to TRBD1. J gave up 1 base and V 5 bases, and 4 bases lay outside the gene matches. The CDR3 covers 14 residues. The germline V gene has CDR1 LNHDA and CDR2 SQIVND (reference sequence). CDR3 sequence (DNA): TGTGCCAGTAGTTCGGGACAGAGCCAAGAGACCCAGTACTTC. Amino acid sequence: CASSSGQSQETQYF.